A single sample gave rise to the 27 T cell receptor beta chains below, sequenced in a study of blood T cell repertoires in COVID-19. Sequencing was performed with immunoSEQ multiplex PCR; in TCRdb, only in-frame clones are kept and a portion is missing. The data contain approximately 140,000 clones, around nine tenths of them seen just once; the ten biggest clones take up roughly 4%. Input material: peripheral blood. The receptors originated from a woman aged 40 to 55 with acute or convalescent COVID-19.

The chain uses TRBV5-4 and TRBJ1-2, with D perhaps TRBD1 (6 bases). This CDR3 is 13 amino acids long. V was cut by 1 base and J by 5 bases, with 9 bases left in between. CDR1 is SGHNT and CDR2 is YYREEE in the germline V gene (reference sequence). Here the CDR3 DNA reads TGTGCCAGCAGCTTGAGGGGGTCGTATGGCTACACCTTC. It yields the protein CASSLRGSYGYTF. Variable domain in full (rest from reference TRBV5-4 and TRBJ1-2): ETGVTQSPTHLIKTRGQQVTLRCSSQSGHNTVSWYQQALGQGPQFIFQYYREEENGRGNFPPRFSGLQFPNYSSELNVNALELDDSALYLCASSLRGSYGYTFGSGTRLTVV.

The V gene is TRBV5-6, the J gene TRBJ2-1; 9 nucleotides line up with TRBD2. The length of the CDR3 is 16 residues. Germline CDR1 SGHDT, CDR2 YYEEEE. Trimming took 1 base from V and 3 from J; bases not matched to a gene: 5. CDR3 DNA sequence: TGTGCCAGCAGCTTGTGGCTAGCGGGGCTCTACAATGAGCAGTTCTTC. Its protein product is CASSLWLAGLYNEQFF.

CDR3 nucleotide sequence: TGTGCCAGCAGTTCCTGGGACAGCGTTTACGAGCAGTACTTC. This encodes CASSSWDSVYEQYF. The genes are TRBV27 and TRBJ2-7, with 7 nucleotides matching TRBD1. After removal of 4 bases from V and 4 bases from J, the junction contained 7 bases not matched to a gene. CDR1 and CDR2 (germline): MNHEY, SMNVEV (reference sequence). The CDR3 totals 14 residues.

The chain joins TRBV4-2 to TRBJ2-5; D is perhaps TRBD1 (5 bases). Germline V lookup: CDR1 LGHNA, CDR2 YNFKEQ. Between the trimmed V and J ends, which lost 0 bases and 4 bases, there was a span of 6 bases. CDR3 length: 13 amino acids. The CDR3 DNA reads as TGTGCCAGCAGCCAAGAAGGGGTAGAGACCCAGTACTTC. Residues: CASSQEGVETQYF.

This clone was recorded only once. The V and J genes are TRBV10-3 and TRBJ2-1; 9 positions match TRBD2. Germline CDR1 ENHRY, CDR2 SYGVKD. CDR3 size: 15 residues. Trimming took 3 bases from V and 9 from J; bases not matched to a gene: 9. The CDR3 DNA reads TGTGCCATCAGTGATCTAAGCGGGAGGAGGGGTGAGCAGTTCTTC. It codes for CAISDLSGRRGEQFF.

The CDR3 region has the DNA TGTGCCAGCAGTCCGTTTCAGGGGGCGTCGGACGAGCAGTACTTC. Amino acids: CASSPFQGASDEQYF. V usage is TRBV7-9 and J usage is TRBJ2-7, with TRBD1 identical over 8 bases. CDR3 size: 15 residues. Germline loops: CDR1 SEHNR, CDR2 FQNEAQ (reference sequence). J gave up 5 bases and V 6 bases, and 12 bases lay outside the gene matches.

This rearrangement joins TRBV29-1 to TRBJ1-2; 8 nucleotides agree with TRBD1. V trimming: 2 bases; J trimming: 8 bases; junction bases outside the gene matches: 7. The germline V gene has CDR1 SQVTM and CDR2 ANQGSEA. This CDR3 region has 13 residues. CDR3 in amino acids: CSVERTGKVGYTF. The CDR3 DNA reads as TGCAGCGTTGAAAGGACAGGGAAGGTCGGCTACACCTTC.

The chain combines TRBV29-1 with TRBJ2-7, with TRBD1 as a possible D gene (6 bases). Germline CDR1 and CDR2: SQVTM and ANQGSEA. This CDR3 has 14 amino acids. V gave up 4 bases and J gave up 4 bases, with 17 bases separating them. The CDR3 nucleotides are TGCAGCGTTGGTGGGGGCTGGCCACCATACGAGCAGTACTTC. This gives the protein CSVGGGWPPYEQYF.

This sequence joins TRBV18 and TRBJ1-2; possible D gene TRBD1, 6 bases. The V gene's germline CDR1 is KGHSH and CDR2 LQKENI. The CDR3 runs 14 residues. V lost 3 bases to trimming and J lost 3 bases, with 11 bases between them. The CDR3 nucleotides are TGTGCCAGCTCACCGGGGACACAAGACTATGGCTACACCTTC. Translation: CASSPGTQDYGYTF.

This clone was picked up one time. The chain couples TRBV12-3 or TRBV12-4 to TRBJ1-2, with 8 nucleotides matching TRBD1. V trimming: 5 bases; J trimming: 8 bases; junction bases outside the gene matches: 7. The CDR3 spans 13 residues. The CDR3: CASSLRGTGGYTF. The CDR3 coding sequence is TGTGCCAGCAGTCTACGGGGGACAGGAGGCTACACCTTC.

The V call is TRBV6-5, the J call TRBJ2-7; 10 positions match TRBD1. Trimming cost V 4 bases and J 4 bases; bases outside gene matches: 1. Germline loops: CDR1 MNHEY, CDR2 SVGAGI. The CDR3 is made up of 13 amino acids. The CDR3 loop reads CASSLDRGYEQYF. In nucleotides, the CDR3 is TGTGCCAGCAGTTTGGACAGGGGGTACGAGCAGTACTTC.

The V call is TRBV7-6, the J call TRBJ2-5; 9 bases fit TRBD2. V shed 7 bases and J 4 bases; nucleotides not matched to a gene: 10. The germline CDR1 and CDR2 sequences are SGHVS and FNYEAQ. CDR3 size: 15 residues. CDR3 region: CASTLGLAGIETQYF. The DNA for the CDR3 is TGTGCCAGCACCCTGGGTCTAGCGGGGATAGAGACCCAGTACTTC.

This clone was observed a handful of times. J is TRBJ2-7 and V is TRBV9, with a weak D call TRBD2 (5 bases). Germline CDR1 and CDR2: SGDLS and YYNGEE. V lost 4 bases and J lost 6, with 17 bases in between. CDR3 length equals 14 residues. CDR3 sequence reads: CASSLTPGSSEQYF. The CDR3 DNA reads as TGTGCCAGCAGCCTCACCCCGGGGTCTAGCGAGCAGTACTTC.

The chain uses TRBV27 and TRBJ1-2; D might be TRBD1 (5 bases). Trimming left V 7 bases short and J 8 bases short, with 17 bases between. Germline V gives CDR1 MNHEY, CDR2 SMNVEV (reference sequence). This CDR3 is 13 amino acids long. This CDR3 is CASTLFRGRGYTF. The CDR3 DNA reads TGTGCCAGCACCCTCTTTAGGGGAAGGGGCTACACCTTC.

The CDR3 coding sequence is TGTGCCAGCAGTTACTCGGGACTCCCGAACACCGGGGAGCTGTTTTTT. As protein: CASSYSGLPNTGELFF. The V and J genes are TRBV6-5 and TRBJ2-2; tentatively, D is TRBD2 (6 bases). The germline gives CDR1 MNHEY, CDR2 SVGAGI. V was clipped by 0 bases and J by 0 bases, with 8 bases between them. The CDR3 contains 16 residues.

The V call is TRBV6-6, the J call TRBJ1-4, with TRBD1 matching 8 bases. There are 14 residues in the CDR3. The germline V gene encodes CDR1 MNHNY and CDR2 SVGAGI (reference sequence). V lost 4 bases, J lost 7 bases, and 5 bases stayed unmatched. CDR3 sequence reads: CASSSGGEVEKLFF. CDR3 sequence (DNA): TGTGCCAGCAGTTCAGGGGGCGAGGTTGAAAAACTGTTTTTT.

The chain uses TRBV11-2 and TRBJ2-7; 9 bases map to TRBD1. V lost 4 bases and J lost 5; bases outside the gene matches: 6. Germline CDR1 and CDR2: SGHAT and FQNNGV. This CDR3 is 14 amino acids long. DNA of the CDR3: TGTGCCAGCAGCTCCGACAGGGGGGGTGACGAGCAGTACTTC. This encodes CASSSDRGGDEQYF.

The chain combines TRBV27 with TRBJ1-6, with 7 bases aligning to TRBD1. Trimming removed 3 bases from V and 7 bases from J; junction bases left unmatched: 9. Per the germline V gene, CDR1 is MNHEY and CDR2 is SMNVEV (reference sequence). The CDR3 contains 16 residues. This chain's CDR3 is CASSFNRGLRNSPLHF. CDR3 nucleotide sequence: TGTGCCAGCAGTTTTAACAGGGGTTTAAGGAATTCACCCCTCCACTTT.

The chain is built from TRBV7-8 and TRBJ2-3; TRBD2 agrees at 7 bases. Germline V lookup: CDR1 SGHVS, CDR2 FQNEAQ. This CDR3 contains 15 residues. V was clipped by 5 bases and J by 0 bases; unmatched bases: 5. The CDR3 loop is CASSHLAASTDTQYF. The CDR3 nucleotides are TGTGCCAGCAGCCACCTAGCGGCTAGCACAGATACGCAGTATTTT.

The CDR3 region has the DNA TGTGCCAGCAGCCCGGGACTGTCGCCCTACGAGCAGTACTTC. It translates to CASSPGLSPYEQYF. This sequence joins TRBV6-2 or TRBV6-3 and TRBJ2-7; D may be TRBD2 (6 bases). The CDR3 is 14 residues long. Looked up from germline, CDR1 is MNHEY and CDR2 is SVGEGT. Between the trimmed V and J ends, which lost 6 bases and 2 bases, there was a span of 14 bases.

J is TRBJ2-1 and V is TRBV7-2, with D hard to call. Germline V gene data show CDR1 as SGHTA and CDR2 as FQGNSA. The V and J ends lost 5 bases and 3 bases respectively, with 14 bases between them. There are 15 residues in the CDR3. CDR3 amino acids: CASSLGGLHYNEQFF. As DNA, the CDR3 is TGTGCCAGCAGCCTTGGTGGGCTCCACTACAATGAGCAGTTCTTC.

The V and J genes are TRBV29-1 and TRBJ1-1, with TRBD1 as a possible D gene (6 bases). V lost 7 bases, J lost 5 bases, and 17 bases lay in between. This CDR3 region has 13 residues. Germline CDR1 is SQVTM and CDR2 is ANQGSEA. CDR3 sequence reads: CSGRDTEGTEAFF. In nucleotides, the CDR3 is TGCAGCGGACGGGACACCGAAGGGACTGAAGCTTTCTTT. Based on the CDR3 plus reference TRBV29-1 and TRBJ1-1, the full variable domain is SAVISQKPSRDICQRGTSLTIQCQVDSQVTMMFWYRQQPGQSLTLIATANQGSEATYESGFVIDKFPISRPNLTFSTLTVSNMSPEDSSIYLCSGRDTEGTEAFFGQGTRLTVV.

This clone appeared once. The chain joins TRBV24-1 to TRBJ2-1; D is uncertain. Per germline, CDR1 KGHDR and CDR2 SFDVKD. The CDR3 length is 16 residues. Trimming took off 2 bases at V and 3 bases at J, with 13 bases between the two ends. The CDR3 sequence: CATSDCPRGSYNEQFF. The CDR3 coding sequence is TGTGCCACCAGTGATTGCCCCCGCGGAAGCTACAATGAGCAGTTCTTC.

This chain uses TRBV19 with TRBJ2-7; D is perhaps TRBD1 (6 bases). Germline V lookup: CDR1 LNHDA, CDR2 SQIVND (reference sequence). The length of the CDR3 is 17 residues. V lost 6 bases and J lost 2, with 23 bases in between. The CDR3 region has the DNA TGTGCCAGTAGCCTTGCGGCGTGGGTCAGGGGTCCCTACGAGCAGTACTTC. It specifies CASSLAAWVRGPYEQYF.

The V call is TRBV12-5, the J call TRBJ1-5; no clear D gene. In germline, CDR1 is LGHNT, CDR2 FRNRAP. Deletions cut 1 base from V and 2 bases from J, with 9 bases between. There are 15 residues in the CDR3. CDR3 DNA: TGTGCTAGTGGTTTGGCCGGGGTGGGCAATCAGCCCCAGCATTTT. Protein sequence: CASGLAGVGNQPQHF.

J is TRBJ1-5 and V is TRBV19; TRBD1 matches at 10 bases. CDR1 is LNHDA and CDR2 is SQIVND in the germline V gene (reference sequence). The ends lost 3 bases at V and 6 bases at J; junction bases unmatched: 2. The CDR3 is 14 amino acids. The CDR3 spells CASSIRQGAQPQHF. The CDR3 DNA follows: TGTGCCAGTAGTATTAGACAGGGGGCTCAGCCCCAGCATTTT.

This sequence joins TRBV18 and TRBJ2-7, with a weak D call TRBD2 (6 bases). Germline values: CDR1 KGHSH, CDR2 LQKENI. Deletions cut 2 bases from V and 1 base from J, with 12 bases between. The CDR3 length is 15 residues. The CDR3 reads CASSPKGTPSYEQYF. CDR3 sequence (DNA): TGTGCCAGCTCACCAAAGGGGACTCCATCCTACGAGCAGTACTTC.